The 22 T cell receptor beta chains given below trace back to one sample, sequenced in a study of cytomegalovirus exposure and HLA in healthy donors. The study ran its PCR with 60 Vbeta and 13 Jbeta primers. The assay was immunoSEQ multiplex PCR, and TCRdb's table has in-frame clones only and misses some. The sample includes approximately 100,000 clones, 71% of them seen just once. The specimen was PBMCs. All receptors come from a female donor in good health and CMV-seronegative.

The chain's CDR3 is CASNIDATGELFF. The CDR3 DNA follows: TGTGCCAGCAACATTGATGCAACCGGGGAGCTGTTTTTT. This rearrangement joins TRBV2 to TRBJ2-2; no definite D call. V was clipped by 7 bases and J by 5 bases, with 11 bases between them. This CDR3 contains 13 residues. Germline V gene lookup returns CDR1 SNHLY and CDR2 FYNNEI.

The rearrangement joins TRBV6-5 to TRBJ1-2; a possible D gene is TRBD1 (5 bases). The V end lost 0 bases, the J end lost 3 bases, and 5 bases lay between the germline ends. CDR1 MNHEY and CDR2 SVGAGI come from the germline V gene. This CDR3 spans 13 amino acids. This CDR3 is CASSYSTDYGYTF. DNA of the CDR3: TGTGCCAGCAGTTACTCGACAGACTATGGCTACACCTTC.

In this sample, this clone turned up once. J is TRBJ2-3 and V is TRBV7-2; unclear D gene. The CDR3 is 16 residues long. Germline V gene sequence: CDR1 SGHTA, CDR2 FQGNSA. Trimming took 1 base from V and 5 from J, leaving 16 bases between them. CDR3 in amino acids: CASSLDSQHEVDTQYF. CDR3 DNA sequence: TGTGCCAGCAGCTTAGACAGCCAACACGAAGTAGATACGCAGTATTTT.

This chain links TRBV7-9 with TRBJ2-5; 10 nucleotides agree with TRBD2. The V segment lost 3 bases and the J segment 9 bases; nucleotides outside the gene matches: 13. The CDR3 totals 16 residues. The V gene's germline CDR1 is SEHNR and CDR2 FQNEAQ (reference sequence). The CDR3 sequence is CASSFGTSGILGAQYF. The CDR3 bases are TGTGCCAGCAGCTTTGGTACTAGCGGGATATTGGGAGCCCAGTACTTC.

The gene calls are TRBV9 and TRBJ2-1, with 8 positions matching TRBD2. V dropped 2 bases and J dropped 1; count of bases not matched to a gene: 2. Germline assignment: CDR1 SGDLS and CDR2 YYNGEE. The CDR3 has 15 amino acids. CDR3 amino acids: CASSVGLGSYNEQFF. The CDR3 coding sequence is TGTGCCAGCAGCGTGGGACTAGGGTCCTACAATGAGCAGTTCTTC.

The rearrangement uses TRBV30 and TRBJ2-7, with 7 bases fitting TRBD2. Trimming removed 0 bases from V and 4 bases from J; junction bases left unmatched: 9. There are 15 residues in the CDR3. Germline CDR1 reads GTSNPN; CDR2 reads SVGIG (reference sequence). The CDR3 DNA is TGTGCCTGGAGTGTACCTAGGGGCGGGAGTTACGAGCAGTACTTC. Encoded protein: CAWSVPRGGSYEQYF.

The chain joins TRBV28 to TRBJ1-5; the match to TRBD1 covers 8 bases. CDR3 length equals 15 residues. Trimming cost V 3 bases and J 4 bases; bases outside gene matches: 5. CDR1 and CDR2 from the germline V gene are MDHEN and SYDVKM. The CDR3 nucleotides read TGTGCCAGCAGTTTCCACAGGGGGGGGAATCAGCCCCAGCATTTT. Translated: CASSFHRGGNQPQHF. Using reference TRBV28 and TRBJ1-5 for the parts outside the CDR3, the full variable domain is DVKVTQSSRYLVKRTGEKVFLECVQDMDHENMFWYRQDPGLGLRLIYFSYDVKMKEKGDIPEGYSVSREKKERFSLILESASTNQTSMYLCASSFHRGGNQPQHFGDGTRLSIL.

The chain employs TRBV4-3 and TRBJ2-7; 7 bases are shared with TRBD1. Looked up from germline, CDR1 is LGHNA and CDR2 is YSLEER. The CDR3 is 15 amino acids. The V and J ends lost 1 base and 0 bases, in that order; junction bases with no gene match: 3. For the CDR3, the DNA is TGCGCCAGCAGCCAAGGACAGGGCGCCTCCTACGAGCAGTACTTC. Protein sequence: CASSQGQGASYEQYF.

V gene TRBV6-6 combines with J gene TRBJ2-7, with 7 bases that match TRBD1. V shed 10 bases and J 3 bases; nucleotides not matched to a gene: 3. Germline V gene sequence: CDR1 MNHNY, CDR2 SVGAGI (reference sequence). The CDR3 is 11 amino acids. CDR3 sequence reads: CATGQVYEQYF. CDR3 bases: TGTGCCACCGGACAGGTCTACGAGCAGTACTTC.

The chain couples TRBV2 to TRBJ2-2; 9 bases are a match to TRBD1. Per germline, CDR1 SNHLY and CDR2 FYNNEI. The J segment lost 1 base and the V segment lost 6 bases, leaving 6 bases of the junction unmatched. CDR3 length: 16 residues. The CDR3, as DNA: TGTGCCAGCAGGCCCGGACAGGGGATGAACACCGGGGAGCTGTTTTTT. Its translation: CASRPGQGMNTGELFF. Filled out from reference TRBV2 and TRBJ2-2, the complete variable domain reads EPEVTQTPSHQVTQMGQEVILRCVPISNHLYFYWYRQILGQKVEFLVSFYNNEISEKSEIFDDQFSVERPDGSNFTLKIRSTKLEDSAMYFCASRPGQGMNTGELFFGEGSRLTVL.

This clone was seen a few times. The chain is built from TRBV28 and TRBJ2-2; TRBD1 aligns across 9 bases. The junction had 11 bases not matched to a gene; V was cut back by 3 bases and J by 6 bases. The CDR3 has 17 amino acids. Germline V CDR1 and CDR2: MDHEN, SYDVKM. The DNA of the CDR3 is TGTGCCAGCAGTTTGGTCTCGGGGACAGGGTTTCCCGGGGAGCTGTTTTTT. It specifies CASSLVSGTGFPGELFF. The full variable domain, rest sourced from reference TRBV28 and TRBJ2-2, is DVKVTQSSRYLVKRTGEKVFLECVQDMDHENMFWYRQDPGLGLRLIYFSYDVKMKEKGDIPEGYSVSREKKERFSLILESASTNQTSMYLCASSLVSGTGFPGELFFGEGSRLTVL.

The chain links TRBV6-1 to TRBJ2-7; D gene unclear. Germline V gene lookup returns CDR1 MNHNS and CDR2 SASEGT. The CDR3 runs to 13 residues. V lost 2 bases to trimming and J lost 3 bases, with 8 bases between them. The chain's CDR3 is CASSETISYEQYF. In nucleotides, the CDR3 is TGTGCCAGCAGTGAAACCATTAGCTACGAGCAGTACTTC.

The gene calls are TRBV29-1 and TRBJ1-3; D might be TRBD1 (5 bases). Germline V gene sequence: CDR1 SQVTM, CDR2 ANQGSEA. V lost 4 bases, J lost 1 base, and 11 bases lay in between. CDR3 length: 14 residues. In DNA form, the CDR3 reads TGCAGCGTTGTAGGAGGGACTTCTGGAAACACCATATATTTT. Its translation: CSVVGGTSGNTIYF. The variable domain in full, with the rest retrieved from reference TRBV29-1 and TRBJ1-3, is SAVISQKPSRDICQRGTSLTIQCQVDSQVTMMFWYRQQPGQSLTLIATANQGSEATYESGFVIDKFPISRPNLTFSTLTVSNMSPEDSSIYLCSVVGGTSGNTIYFGEGSWLTVV.

This chain links TRBV5-4 with TRBJ2-7; 7 bases agree with TRBD2. The CDR3 consists of 16 residues. V gave up 3 bases and J gave up 2 bases; unmatched junction bases: 11. CDR1 and CDR2 (germline): SGHNT, YYREEE (reference sequence). The DNA for the CDR3 is TGTGCCAGCAGCTACCTCCCCGGGACTATAACCTACGAGCAGTACTTC. Protein sequence: CASSYLPGTITYEQYF.

This chain links TRBV11-2 with TRBJ1-1, with 7 bases identical to TRBD1. The germline V gene encodes CDR1 SGHAT and CDR2 FQNNGV. V shed 5 bases and J 1 base; nucleotides not matched to a gene: 1. CDR3 size: 13 residues. The DNA of the CDR3 is TGTGCCAGCAGCCGACAGGGGAACACTGAAGCTTTCTTT. Translation gives CASSRQGNTEAFF. Variable domain in full (rest from reference TRBV11-2 and TRBJ1-1): EAGVAQSPRYKIIEKRQSVAFWCNPISGHATLYWYQQILGQGPKLLIQFQNNGVVDDSQLPKDRFSAERLKGVDSTLKIQPAKLEDSAVYLCASSRQGNTEAFFGQGTRLTVV.

V gene TRBV7-9 combines with J gene TRBJ2-1; weak D call: TRBD2 (6 bases). The germline CDR1 and CDR2 sequences are SEHNR and FQNEAQ (reference sequence). CDR3 length: 12 residues. The V end lost 7 bases, the J end lost 9 bases, and 13 bases lay between the germline ends. CDR3 DNA: TGTGCCAGCAATCGGCCGACTAGTGAGCAGTTCTTC. This codes for CASNRPTSEQFF.

This rearrangement joins TRBV4-2 to TRBJ2-5; TRBD1 aligns across 7 bases. Germline values: CDR1 LGHNA, CDR2 YNFKEQ. This CDR3 comprises 18 residues. V dropped 1 base and J dropped 5; count of bases not matched to a gene: 16. In nucleotides, the CDR3 is TGTGCCAGCAGCCAAGGGAATCAGAGGGGGCTGGCTGCGGAGACCCAGTACTTC. Translating gives CASSQGNQRGLAAETQYF.

In this sample, this clone turned up many times. This chain links TRBV5-5 with TRBJ2-1; D possibly corresponds to TRBD2 (5 bases). With 0 bases removed from V and 9 bases from J, the gap between germline ends came to 7 bases. The CDR3 loop spans 12 amino acids. Germline loops: CDR1 SGHKS, CDR2 YYEKEE (reference sequence). For the CDR3, the DNA is TGTGCCAGCAGCTTGGGGGCGGGTGAGCAGTTCTTC. Residues: CASSLGAGEQFF.

The V gene is TRBV5-8, the J gene TRBJ2-1, with 9 bases lining up with TRBD2. CDR3 length: 15 residues. The V segment lost 9 bases and the J segment 8 bases; nucleotides outside the gene matches: 15. The germline gives CDR1 SGHTS, CDR2 YDEGEE. CDR3 region: CATELGGRGVYEQFF. CDR3 bases: TGTGCCACCGAGCTTGGCGGGAGGGGAGTCTATGAGCAGTTCTTC.

In its sample, this clone was seen once. V and J are TRBV7-8 and TRBJ2-1; 7 positions agree with TRBD2. CDR1 and CDR2 from the germline V gene are SGHVS and FQNEAQ. V lost 5 bases to trimming and J lost 7 bases; unmatched junction nucleotides: 11. The CDR3 covers 15 residues. The CDR3 DNA reads TGTGCCAGCAGCCCCACACTAGCGCTCCTAAATGAGCAGTTCTTC. Residues: CASSPTLALLNEQFF.

The J gene is TRBJ2-2, the V gene TRBV6-6; D gene unclear. In germline, CDR1 is MNHNY, CDR2 SVGAGI (reference sequence). Trimming removed 0 bases from V and 10 bases from J, with 3 bases in between. This CDR3 is built from 11 residues. The CDR3 sequence: CASSYSLELFF. CDR3 bases: TGTGCCAGCAGTTACTCCCTGGAGCTGTTTTTT.

About this clone: The junction departs from germline at one end; a sequencing error may be responsible. The chain joins TRBV28 to TRBJ1-1; D is perhaps TRBD1 (5 bases). Germline V gives CDR1 MDHEN, CDR2 SYDVKM. This CDR3 has 11 amino acids. CDR3 in DNA: TGTGCCAGCCTCACCAAGTGGGGCCGGACCTTT. Its translation is CASLTKWGRTF.